This T cell receptor (beta chain) was captured in a study of shared clonotypes between healthy human individuals. This CDR3 has 13 residues. The germline V gene has CDR1 MNHEY and CDR2 SMNVEV (reference sequence). V shed 5 bases and J 5 bases; nucleotides not matched to a gene: 5. Findings and limits, study-wide: Relative to memory subsets, naive subsets generally showed larger estimated richness. Clonotypes that were shared across a few donors made up around 5% of naive CD4 clonotypes.

Assay: immunoSEQ multiplex PCR; the TCRdb copy retains only in-frame clones and omits some. Among some 2 million clones listed, about 95% were seen once. The naive CD8 fraction comprised CD45RO-negative cells positively selected for CCR7 and excluded terminally differentiated effector memory CD45RA+ cells. Points on this clone: Its specificity is unknown.

The specimen sequenced was naive CD8+ T cells sorted from blood. The TCR originated in a man aged 18 to 29 in good health. This sequence joins TRBV27 and TRBJ1-1, with 7 positions matching TRBD1. The chain's CDR3 is CASSPDRETEAFF. In DNA, the CDR3 is TGTGCCAGCAGTCCAGACAGGGAGACTGAAGCTTTCTTT.